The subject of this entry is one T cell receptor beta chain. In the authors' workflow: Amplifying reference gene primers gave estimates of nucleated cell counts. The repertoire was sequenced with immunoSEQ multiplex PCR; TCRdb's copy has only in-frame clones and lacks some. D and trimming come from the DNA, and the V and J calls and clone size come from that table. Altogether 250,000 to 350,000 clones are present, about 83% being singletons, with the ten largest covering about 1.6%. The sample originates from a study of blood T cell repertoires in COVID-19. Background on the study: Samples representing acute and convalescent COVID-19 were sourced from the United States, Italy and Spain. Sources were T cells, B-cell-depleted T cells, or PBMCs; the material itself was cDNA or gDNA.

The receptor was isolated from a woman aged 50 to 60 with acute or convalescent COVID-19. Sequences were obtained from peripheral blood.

The CDR3 nucleotides read TGTGCCACCAGTGATTTGTCTCCAGCGCGCACAGATACGCAGTATTTT. Residues: CATSDLSPARTDTQYF. The chain joins TRBV24-1 to TRBJ2-3; no firm D call. Germline CDR1 reads KGHDR; CDR2 reads SFDVKD. V was shortened by 0 bases and J by 1 base, with 10 bases between the two germline ends. The CDR3 has 16 amino acids.